The T cell receptor beta chain under discussion was sequenced for a study of T cells in Graves' hyperthyroidism and ophthalmopathy. This clonotype was found many times. Its cognate antigen is unknown. The ends lost 6 bases at V and 0 bases at J; junction bases unmatched: 4. Germline values: CDR1 MNHNS, CDR2 SASEGT. The CDR3 extends over 15 amino acids. Notes on the study in general: Also found in blood were most expanded thyroid clonotypes above 0.001. Ophthalmopathy onset followed model prediction by a median about 6.9 months. Separation of ophthalmopathy from stable hyperthyroidism was achieved by a 13 V-J model.

The TCR beta CDR3 regions underwent amplification using RNA transcripts as the source. The TCR CDR3 first-round RT-PCR relied on the HTBI primer set. In TCRdb, the multiplex PCR reads were re-called with MiXCR into one record per CDR3 protein. The table records 350,000 or so distinct CDR3 sequences, 18% of them present only once. J is TRBJ2-1 and V is TRBV6-1; TRBD1 agrees at 8 bases. The sequence was obtained from a woman between 45 and 65 years old with Graves' hyperthyroidism. The sequenced sample was blood. The CDR3 spells CASRRGQGSYNEQFF. For the CDR3, the DNA is TGTGCCAGCAGGAGAGGACAGGGCTCCTACAATGAGCAGTTCTTC.